The 30 T cell receptor beta chains given below trace back to one sample, sequenced in a study of cytotoxic CD8 clonotypes in ibrutinib-treated CLL (dated by TCRdb to 2020 to 2023). In the paper's terms, the time point label means: approximately 25 months on ibrutinib. Library prep was done by the immunoSEQ multiplex PCR assay. The source is immuneACCESS, and TCRdb retained only in-frame sequences with V and J called. Part of the clones is not carried over; for the studies checked, unresolved V genes explain less than half of this, and the remainder is unexplained. The sample table holds 65,000 to 80,000 clones, of which less than 90% were seen once. Of the sample, around 36% is held by the ten largest clones. Source: PBMCs, taken after 24 months of ibrutinib treatment. Source of these receptors: a human donor with chronic lymphocytic leukemia.

This clone was seen more than once but under ten times. This sequence joins TRBV2 and TRBJ2-4, with 10 nucleotides matching TRBD2. V trimming: 6 bases; J trimming: 7 bases; junction bases outside the gene matches: 6. The CDR3 loop spans 14 amino acids. Germline lookup yields CDR1 SNHLY and CDR2 FYNNEI. The DNA for the CDR3 is TGTGCCAGCAGGGAGCGGGAGGGCAGGAACATTCAGTACTTC. Residues: CASREREGRNIQYF.

CDR3: CASSSPSGQETQYF. For the CDR3, the DNA is TGTGCCAGCAGTTCCCCTAGCGGCCAAGAGACCCAGTACTTC. The rearrangement uses TRBV28 and TRBJ2-5; TRBD2 aligns across 7 bases. The CDR3 covers 14 residues. J gave up 1 base and V 4 bases, and 3 bases lay outside the gene matches. Germline V lookup: CDR1 MDHEN, CDR2 SYDVKM.

J is TRBJ2-7 and V is TRBV27; 8 positions agree with TRBD2. V gave up 3 bases and J gave up 0 bases; unmatched junction bases: 4. Germline V CDR1 and CDR2: MNHEY, SMNVEV (reference sequence). The CDR3 is made up of 15 amino acids. This chain's CDR3 is CASSLFSGGSYEQYF. DNA for the CDR3: TGTGCCAGCAGTTTGTTCAGCGGGGGCTCCTACGAGCAGTACTTC.

The chain employs TRBV6-6 and TRBJ2-2; D is perhaps TRBD1 (6 bases). The CDR3 extends over 15 amino acids. From germline, CDR1 is MNHNY and CDR2 SVGAGI (reference sequence). Trimming cost V 6 bases and J 4 bases, with 15 bases left between them. In nucleotides, the CDR3 is TGTGCCAGCAGCGAGTTTACAGGGCCCACCGGGGAGCTGTTTTTT. Translated, it gives CASSEFTGPTGELFF.

The chain links TRBV19 to TRBJ1-5; a possible D gene is TRBD1 (6 bases). V gave up 3 bases and J gave up 6 bases, with 12 bases separating them. This CDR3 contains 14 residues. The germline V gene encodes CDR1 LNHDA and CDR2 SQIVND (reference sequence). The CDR3 region is CASSMGGHPQPQHF. In DNA, the CDR3 is TGTGCCAGTAGTATGGGGGGGCACCCTCAGCCCCAGCATTTT.

V is TRBV10-1 and J is TRBJ2-3, with 7 nucleotides matching TRBD2. Trimming cost V 1 base and J 8 bases; bases outside gene matches: 3. The germline CDR1 and CDR2 sequences are WNHNN and SYGVQD (reference sequence). This CDR3 has 13 residues. CDR3 protein: CASSELRGGTQYF. CDR3 DNA: TGCGCCAGCAGTGAGTTGCGCGGGGGTACGCAGTATTTT.

This clone has just one count. The chain recombines TRBV4-3 with TRBJ2-3, with 7 bases identical to TRBD2. This CDR3 contains 16 residues. Germline V lookup: CDR1 LGHNA, CDR2 YSLEER. The V and J ends lost 4 bases and 4 bases, in that order; junction bases with no gene match: 11. For the CDR3, the DNA is TGCGCCAGCAGCCTTTCGGGGGGAGGGAGTGCAGATACGCAGTATTTT. The encoded protein is CASSLSGGGSADTQYF.

The V gene is TRBV29-1, the J gene TRBJ2-7; a possible D gene is TRBD2 (6 bases). V was pared by 2 bases and J by 3 bases, with 14 bases between. Germline V lookup: CDR1 SQVTM, CDR2 ANQGSEA. This CDR3 is built from 14 residues. CDR3 residues: CSVEMEGRYYEQYF. The CDR3 bases are TGCAGCGTTGAAATGGAGGGAAGGTACTACGAGCAGTACTTC.

The chain links TRBV5-8 to TRBJ1-3, with 8 bases matching TRBD1. The CDR3 extends over 15 amino acids. V dropped 4 bases and J dropped 2; count of bases not matched to a gene: 5. Germline CDR1 SGHTS, CDR2 YDEGEE. The CDR3 bases are TGTGCCAGCAGCCGCCGGACAGGGACTGGAAACACCATATATTTT. Translated, it gives CASSRRTGTGNTIYF.

The chain combines TRBV27 with TRBJ2-7, with D hard to call. Deletions cut 3 bases from V and 3 bases from J, with 15 bases between. Germline values: CDR1 MNHEY, CDR2 SMNVEV (reference sequence). This CDR3 contains 15 residues. CDR3: CASSFNGEVNYEQYF. CDR3 DNA sequence: TGTGCCAGCAGTTTTAATGGGGAAGTTAACTACGAGCAGTACTTC.

The chain employs TRBV27 and TRBJ2-7; D ambiguous. CDR1 and CDR2 (germline): MNHEY, SMNVEV (reference sequence). The CDR3 runs 15 residues. V was pared by 6 bases and J by 2 bases, with 17 bases between. CDR3: CASSSPGSNTYEQYF. The CDR3 DNA reads as TGTGCCAGCAGCTCTCCTGGTAGCAATACCTACGAGCAGTACTTC.

This clone was picked up one time. The V gene is TRBV11-2, the J gene TRBJ2-1; 8 bases match TRBD2. The germline gives CDR1 SGHAT, CDR2 FQNNGV. This CDR3 contains 19 residues. V lost 1 base to trimming and J lost 3 bases; unmatched junction nucleotides: 14. The CDR3 is CASSLVRGAGTRGYNEQFF. DNA for the CDR3: TGTGCCAGCAGCTTAGTGCGGGGGGCCGGGACTAGGGGCTACAATGAGCAGTTCTTC.

This chain joins TRBV5-4 and TRBJ2-1; D may be TRBD1 (5 bases). This CDR3 region has 14 residues. Looked up from germline, CDR1 is SGHNT and CDR2 is YYREEE (reference sequence). V was trimmed by 3 bases and J by 6 bases, leaving 13 bases between them. CDR3 amino acids: CASSSQAGINEQFF. CDR3 sequence (DNA): TGTGCCAGCAGCTCCCAGGCAGGGATCAATGAGCAGTTCTTC. Combining the CDR3 with reference TRBV5-4 and TRBJ2-1 gives the whole variable domain ETGVTQSPTHLIKTRGQQVTLRCSSQSGHNTVSWYQQALGQGPQFIFQYYREEENGRGNFPPRFSGLQFPNYSSELNVNALELDDSALYLCASSSQAGINEQFFGPGTRLTVL.

The chain is built from TRBV7-9 and TRBJ2-1; 14 nucleotides align to TRBD2. The CDR3 loop spans 15 amino acids. The ends lost 3 bases at V and 8 bases at J; junction bases unmatched: 3. From germline, CDR1 is SEHNR and CDR2 FQNEAQ (reference sequence). CDR3 loop: CASSLRLAGGYEQFF. In nucleotides, the CDR3 is TGTGCCAGCAGCTTGCGACTAGCGGGAGGGTATGAGCAGTTCTTC.

J is TRBJ2-5 and V is TRBV7-7; D remains unclear. Germline V CDR1 and CDR2: SSHAT, FNYEAQ (reference sequence). V was clipped by 3 bases and J by 1 base, with 9 bases between them. This CDR3 has 14 amino acids. The CDR3 region is CASSFSTAQETQYF. Here the CDR3 DNA reads TGTGCCAGCAGCTTTTCGACGGCCCAAGAGACCCAGTACTTC.

The chain recombines TRBV10-3 with TRBJ2-5, with TRBD1 identical over 11 bases. V lost 3 bases and J lost 4; bases outside the gene matches: 7. The CDR3 has 16 residues. CDR1 is ENHRY, CDR2 SYGVKD, per germline. CDR3 region: CAISDFTGTGGETQYF. CDR3 nucleotide sequence: TGTGCCATCAGTGATTTTACCGGGACAGGGGGAGAGACCCAGTACTTC.

With respect to this clone: At the DNA level, this CDR3 is encoded by other sequences in the same sample as well. The chain joins TRBV11-2 to TRBJ2-5, with no clear D. V lost 0 bases, J lost 5 bases, and 7 bases lay in between. Germline-derived CDR1 and CDR2 are SGHAT and FQNNGV. This CDR3 comprises 13 residues. The CDR3 DNA is TGTGCCAGCAGCTTAGACAGGCAGGAGACCCAGTACTTC. Translation gives CASSLDRQETQYF.

J is TRBJ1-6 and V is TRBV27; 10 bases fit TRBD1. CDR1 and CDR2 (germline): MNHEY, SMNVEV (reference sequence). CDR3 length: 15 residues. The J segment lost 5 bases and the V segment lost 6 bases, leaving 4 bases of the junction unmatched. In DNA form, the CDR3 reads TGTGCCAGCAGCAGAGGGACAGGGGATAATTCACCCCTCCACTTT. This sequence encodes CASSRGTGDNSPLHF.

The chain recombines TRBV7-9 with TRBJ1-5; D is uncertain. The germline V and J ends were trimmed by 3 bases and 0 bases, with 6 bases remaining between them. Germline lookup yields CDR1 SEHNR and CDR2 FQNEAQ (reference sequence). The CDR3 contains 14 residues. The CDR3 region has the DNA TGTGCCAGCAGCTTGAGCTATAGCAATCAGCCCCAGCATTTT. Amino acid sequence: CASSLSYSNQPQHF.

This chain connects TRBV7-2 to TRBJ2-7, with D unresolved. The V gene lost 0 bases and the J gene lost 0 bases, with 9 bases spanning the gap. The length of the CDR3 is 15 residues. Germline V gene sequence: CDR1 SGHTA, CDR2 FQGNSA. CDR3 sequence: CASSLAGVGSYEQYF. For the CDR3, the DNA is TGTGCCAGCAGCTTAGCCGGAGTTGGCTCCTACGAGCAGTACTTC.

The chain recombines TRBV6-1 with TRBJ1-5; D uncertain. Deletions cut 7 bases from V and 0 bases from J, with 13 bases between. CDR3 length: 15 residues. In germline, CDR1 is MNHNS, CDR2 SASEGT. The CDR3 DNA follows: TGTGCCAGCACTTTGGGTCAGGATAGCAATCAGCCCCAGCATTTT. The encoded protein is CASTLGQDSNQPQHF.

As regards this clone: Other DNA sequences in this specimen translate into the identical CDR3. The chain recombines TRBV5-1 with TRBJ2-7, with D possibly TRBD2 on 6 matching bases. This CDR3 spans 14 amino acids. Between the trimmed V and J ends, which lost 0 bases and 5 bases, there was a span of 12 bases. Germline V gene lookup returns CDR1 SGHRS and CDR2 YFSETQ. The CDR3 spells CASSLVGGLDEQYF. In nucleotides, the CDR3 is TGCGCCAGCAGCTTGGTGGGGGGTCTCGACGAGCAGTACTTC.

The chain couples TRBV7-2 to TRBJ2-3; D unclear. The ends were cut back, 4 bases at V and 4 bases at J, with 15 bases in the middle. The CDR3 spans 15 residues. The germline CDR1 and CDR2 sequences are SGHTA and FQGNSA. DNA of the CDR3: TGTGCCAGCAGCTCAAGGGCCATCGGCCCAGATACGCAGTATTTT. Protein: CASSSRAIGPDTQYF.

This clone was seen many times. V is TRBV27 and J is TRBJ2-7; 11 bases match TRBD2. Per germline, CDR1 MNHEY and CDR2 SMNVEV (reference sequence). Unmatched junction bases numbered 18, after V lost 5 bases and J lost 12 bases. The CDR3 is made up of 16 amino acids. The CDR3 sequence is CASSRGGTSGSQQRYF. The CDR3 bases are TGTGCCAGCAGTCGGGGGGGGACTAGCGGATCCCAGCAGCGGTACTTC.

The rearrangement links TRBV19 to TRBJ2-7, with 7 bases fitting TRBD1. Per the germline V gene, CDR1 is LNHDA and CDR2 is SQIVND (reference sequence). The CDR3 extends over 17 amino acids. The ends lost 1 base at V and 2 bases at J; junction bases unmatched: 11. For the CDR3, the DNA is TGTGCCAGTAGTATAGGGAGCGACAGGGATGCGCCCTACGAGCAGTACTTC. Amino acids: CASSIGSDRDAPYEQYF.

The CDR3 spells CASGDMNTEAFF. The CDR3 nucleotides are TGTGCCAGCGGGGACATGAACACTGAAGCTTTCTTT. This chain connects TRBV27 to TRBJ1-1; possible D gene TRBD1, 6 bases. The germline V and J ends were trimmed by 8 bases and 0 bases, with 7 bases remaining between them. CDR1 and CDR2 from the germline V gene are MNHEY and SMNVEV (reference sequence). This CDR3 contains 12 residues.

The rearrangement uses TRBV18 and TRBJ2-2, with 8 positions matching TRBD2. Trimming removed 6 bases from V and 8 bases from J; junction bases left unmatched: 8. Germline CDR1 is KGHSH and CDR2 is LQKENI. This CDR3 region has 14 residues. The CDR3 nucleotides read TGTGCCAGCTCTCCGGCCAGCGGGAGTGGGGAGCTGTTTTTT. This encodes CASSPASGSGELFF.

This sequence joins TRBV7-2 and TRBJ2-2; D unresolved. Germline CDR1 SGHTA, CDR2 FQGNSA. The CDR3 extends over 15 amino acids. The V gene lost 3 bases and the J gene lost 1 base, with 9 bases spanning the gap. In nucleotides, the CDR3 is TGTGCCAGCAGCTTCACGGAAGTGAACACCGGGGAGCTGTTTTTT. Encoded protein: CASSFTEVNTGELFF.

This clone appeared a few times. The rearrangement uses TRBV30 and TRBJ2-2; unclear D gene. The CDR3 runs 14 residues. V shed 7 bases and J shed 0 bases, with 12 bases lying between them. The germline V gene encodes CDR1 GTSNPN and CDR2 SVGIG (reference sequence). The CDR3 is CASLERSNTGELFF. The CDR3 DNA sequence: TGTGCCTCTTTGGAGCGCTCGAACACCGGGGAGCTGTTTTTT. Full variable domain (outside the CDR3, taken from reference TRBV30 and TRBJ2-2): SQTIHQWPATLVQPVGSPLSLECTVEGTSNPNLYWYRQAAGRGLQLLFYSVGIGQISSEVPQNLSASRPQDRQFILSSKKLLLSDSGFYLCASLERSNTGELFFGEGSRLTVL.

The V call is TRBV6-5, the J call TRBJ1-5; D is unresolved. The V gene lost 0 bases and the J gene lost 5 bases, with 8 bases spanning the gap. CDR3 length: 14 residues. The V gene's germline CDR1 is MNHEY and CDR2 SVGAGI. The CDR3 DNA sequence: TGTGCCAGCAGTTACTCCGGGCCCTATCAGCCCCAGCATTTT. Translating it yields CASSYSGPYQPQHF.